This record looks at one TCR beta chain sequence and its context. Its antigen remains unknown. The sample originates from a study of cytomegalovirus exposure and HLA in healthy donors. Whole-study results and caveats: Exclusion as indistinguishable affected some V segments, including TRBV6-2 and TRBV6-3. By HLA locus, TCR association rates varied in a later analysis, with DRB1 showing the most and HLA-C the fewest.

The V gene's germline CDR1 is SGHDT and CDR2 YYEEEE. The trim removed 1 base at V and 6 bases at J, leaving 5 bases unmatched. The CDR3 consists of 14 residues. The primer mix had 60 Vbeta and 13 Jbeta primers. The method was immunoSEQ multiplex PCR; TCRdb's version includes in-frame clones alone and lacks a portion of them. This sample's clone table lists 150,000 to 200,000 clones. The sample was PBMCs. J is TRBJ2-7 and V is TRBV5-6, with TRBD1 matching 9 bases. This sequence originates from a woman under 30 in good health and CMV-seropositive. The CDR3 nucleotides are TGTGCCAGCAGCTTGAACAGGGGGCTCAGCGAGCAGTACTTC. The encoded protein is CASSLNRGLSEQYF.